These T cell receptor beta chains were read from a single sample in a study of beta chain features in type 1 diabetes. Clones were read by immunoSEQ multiplex PCR, and TCRdb kept only the in-frame ones, dropping some. The sample holds about 650,000 clones; around 12% are singletons and the top ten take roughly 0.12%. Sequencing was carried out using naive CD4+ T cells from blood. Source of these receptors: a man aged 25-40 years with type 1 diabetes. Both conserved end residues are part of each CDR3. A D gene is named only where the DNA matches it firmly. For some rows the clone size is stated as once, few or many, or as a class when expanded; others skip it.

d_call	clone_size	v_call	j_call	cdr3_aa	cdr3_nt
TRBD1	NA	TRBV25-1	TRBJ2-6	CASSLGTGISGANVLTF	TGTGCCAGCAGCCTCGGGACAGGCATCTCTGGGGCCAACGTCCTGACTTTC
NA	few	TRBV30	TRBJ1-4	CAWDEGVLNEKLFF	TGTGCCTGGGACGAGGGCGTTTTGAATGAAAAACTGTTTTTT
NA	few	TRBV30	TRBJ1-3	CAWAGTFAGNTIYF	TGTGCCTGGGCAGGGACTTTTGCTGGAAACACCATATATTTT
TRBD2	few	TRBV7-2	TRBJ2-7	CASRETSGGFWPYEQYF	TGTGCCAGCAGAGAGACTAGCGGGGGGTTTTGGCCCTACGAGCAGTACTTC
TRBD1	few	TRBV29-1	TRBJ1-3	CSVQYRGDSGNTIYF	TGCAGCGTTCAGTACAGGGGAGACTCTGGAAACACCATATATTTT
NA	few	TRBV9	TRBJ1-2	CASSVAEGRFDGYTF	TGTGCCAGCAGCGTAGCGGAGGGTAGGTTCGATGGCTACACCTTC
NA	NA	TRBV5-1	TRBJ1-1	CASSRDTMNTEAFF	TGCGCCAGCAGCCGCGACACGATGAACACTGAAGCTTTCTTT
NA	few	TRBV7-3	TRBJ2-7	CASSPSGESYEQYF	TGTGCCAGCAGCCCCAGTGGGGAAAGCTACGAGCAGTACTTC
NA	NA	TRBV9	TRBJ1-3	CASSPGLRSGNTIYF	TGTGCCAGCAGCCCCGGACTCCGCTCTGGAAACACCATATATTTT
NA	few	TRBV6-6	TRBJ1-1	CASSPGTVNTEAFF	TGTGCCAGCAGCCCCGGGACGGTAAACACTGAAGCTTTCTTT
TRBD1	few	TRBV29-1	TRBJ1-3	CSARQGSSYTIYF	TGCAGCGCCAGACAGGGATCGTCATACACCATATATTTT
NA	few	TRBV7-9	TRBJ2-3	CASARGGDTQYF	TGTGCCAGCGCGCGGGGCGGGGATACGCAGTATTTT
TRBD1	few	TRBV7-2	TRBJ1-2	CASSLGDREFYGYTF	TGTGCCAGCAGCTTAGGGGACAGGGAATTCTATGGCTACACCTTC
NA	few	TRBV20-1	TRBJ2-1	CSAFYNEQFF	TGCAGTGCTTTCTACAATGAGCAGTTCTTC
TRBD1	few	TRBV7-2	TRBJ2-7	CASRAGTGGSYEQYF	TGTGCCAGCAGAGCGGGGACAGGGGGTTCCTACGAGCAGTACTTC
NA	NA	TRBV7-9	TRBJ2-1	CASSVRDIEQFF	TGTGCCAGCAGCGTAAGGGATATTGAGCAGTTCTTC
NA	NA	TRBV7-3	TRBJ2-2	CASSSSGPYTGELFF	TGTGCCAGCAGCTCATCCGGGCCCTACACCGGGGAGCTGTTTTTT
NA	few	TRBV5-4	TRBJ1-3	CASSLETGPLSGNTIYF	TGTGCCAGCAGCTTGGAGACAGGACCTCTCTCTGGAAACACCATATATTTT
TRBD2	NA	TRBV7-2	TRBJ2-5	CASSLASGGTQETQYF	TGTGCCAGCAGCTTAGCGAGCGGGGGGACCCAAGAGACCCAGTACTTC
NA	NA	TRBV11-2	TRBJ1-6	CASSAQGISPLHF	TGTGCCAGCAGCGCACAGGGAATTTCACCCCTCCACTTT
NA	NA	TRBV7-2	TRBJ1-2	CASSSMYSANYGYTF	TGTGCCAGCAGCTCTATGTACAGCGCTAACTATGGCTACACCTTC
NA	few	TRBV7-2	TRBJ2-7	CASSGNRGSYEQYF	TGTGCCAGCAGCGGAAACCGGGGCTCCTACGAGCAGTACTTC
NA	few	TRBV4-2	TRBJ1-5	CASSQDDGRNQPQHF	TGTGCCAGCAGCCAAGATGATGGCAGAAATCAGCCCCAGCATTTT
NA	NA	TRBV18	TRBJ1-6	CASSPSLNTLHF	TGTGCCAGCTCACCATCATTAAATACCCTCCACTTT
NA	NA	TRBV18	TRBJ2-2	CASSPPSTGELFF	TGTGCCAGCTCACCACCATCCACCGGGGAGCTGTTTTTT
NA	few	TRBV6-5	TRBJ2-1	CASSYSSGNNEQFF	TGTGCCAGCAGTTACTCCTCTGGGAACAATGAGCAGTTCTTC
NA	few	TRBV7-2	TRBJ1-2	CASSLSNYGYTF	TGTGCCAGCAGTTTGAGTAACTATGGCTACACCTTC
NA	NA	TRBV28	TRBJ2-7	CASSSDTYEQYF	TGTGCCAGCAGTTCGGACACGTACGAGCAGTACTTC
TRBD1	few	TRBV11-2	TRBJ2-3	CASSFRDRGSLGTDTQYF	TGTGCCAGCAGCTTCCGGGACAGGGGGTCGCTTGGCACAGATACGCAGTATTTT
NA	NA	TRBV30	TRBJ1-2	CAWSRKTNPNYGYTF	TGTGCCTGGAGTAGGAAAACAAATCCTAACTATGGCTACACCTTC
NA	few	TRBV5-6	TRBJ1-2	CASSLEGYGYTF	TGTGCCAGCAGCTTGGAGGGGTATGGCTACACCTTC
NA	NA	TRBV9	TRBJ1-5	CASSVTPTRDQPQHF	TGTGCCAGCAGCGTGACCCCGACGAGGGATCAGCCCCAGCATTTT
NA	few	TRBV30	TRBJ1-2	CAWTGDIVYGYTF	TGTGCCTGGACCGGGGACATCGTCTATGGCTACACCTTC
NA	NA	TRBV7-6	TRBJ2-2	CASSLAGTVTGELFF	TGTGCCAGCAGCTTAGCCGGGACGGTAACCGGGGAGCTGTTTTTT
TRBD1	NA	TRBV7-9	TRBJ2-1	CASSPRRDSQVSYNEQFF	TGTGCCAGCAGCCCGAGAAGGGACAGCCAGGTCTCCTACAATGAGCAGTTCTTC
NA	NA	TRBV9	TRBJ2-5	CASSVGGRVQETQYF	TGTGCCAGCAGCGTAGGTGGAAGGGTCCAAGAGACCCAGTACTTC
NA	few	TRBV18	TRBJ1-5	CASSPRGGDSNQPQHF	TGTGCCAGCTCACCACGGGGGGGGGATAGCAATCAGCCCCAGCATTTT
TRBD2	few	TRBV7-2	TRBJ2-5	CASSQTSGGRETQYF	TGTGCCAGCAGCCAGACTAGCGGGGGTAGGGAGACCCAGTACTTC
NA	few	TRBV29-1	TRBJ2-2	CSAQGSANTGELFF	TGCAGCGCTCAGGGTTCCGCGAACACCGGGGAGCTGTTTTTT
NA	NA	TRBV15	TRBJ2-5	CATSRAGLQETQYF	TGTGCCACCAGCAGAGCGGGGCTTCAAGAGACCCAGTACTTC
NA	NA	TRBV7-6	TRBJ1-6	CASSRDNSPLHF	TGTGCCAGCAGCCGTGACAATTCACCCCTCCACTTT
NA	NA	TRBV2	TRBJ1-5	CASSGAVKPQHF	TGTGCCAGCAGTGGGGCAGTCAAGCCCCAGCATTTT
NA	NA	TRBV9	TRBJ2-1	CASSVVGLSSYNEQFF	TGTGCCAGCAGCGTAGTTGGACTCAGCTCCTACAATGAGCAGTTCTTC
TRBD1	few	TRBV6-4	TRBJ2-1	CASSDSRQGEYNEQFF	TGTGCCAGCAGTGACTCGAGACAGGGTGAGTACAATGAGCAGTTCTTC
NA	few	TRBV7-2	TRBJ2-3	CASSTRHHLGGTDTQYF	TGTGCCAGCAGCACCCGCCACCACCTCGGGGGCACAGATACGCAGTATTTT
TRBD1	NA	TRBV6-6	TRBJ2-1	CASGATGGGEQFF	TGTGCCAGCGGCGCTACAGGGGGCGGTGAGCAGTTCTTC
NA	NA	TRBV7-2	TRBJ1-2	CASSLVHYGYTF	TGTGCCAGCAGCTTAGTCCACTATGGCTACACCTTC
TRBD2	few	TRBV7-8	TRBJ2-1	CASSQRGSYNEQFF	TGTGCCAGCAGCCAGCGGGGGTCTTACAATGAGCAGTTCTTC
NA	few	TRBV10-3	TRBJ1-5	CAISDTGTGALPQHF	TGTGCCATCAGCGATACCGGGACTGGGGCCCTCCCCCAGCATTTT